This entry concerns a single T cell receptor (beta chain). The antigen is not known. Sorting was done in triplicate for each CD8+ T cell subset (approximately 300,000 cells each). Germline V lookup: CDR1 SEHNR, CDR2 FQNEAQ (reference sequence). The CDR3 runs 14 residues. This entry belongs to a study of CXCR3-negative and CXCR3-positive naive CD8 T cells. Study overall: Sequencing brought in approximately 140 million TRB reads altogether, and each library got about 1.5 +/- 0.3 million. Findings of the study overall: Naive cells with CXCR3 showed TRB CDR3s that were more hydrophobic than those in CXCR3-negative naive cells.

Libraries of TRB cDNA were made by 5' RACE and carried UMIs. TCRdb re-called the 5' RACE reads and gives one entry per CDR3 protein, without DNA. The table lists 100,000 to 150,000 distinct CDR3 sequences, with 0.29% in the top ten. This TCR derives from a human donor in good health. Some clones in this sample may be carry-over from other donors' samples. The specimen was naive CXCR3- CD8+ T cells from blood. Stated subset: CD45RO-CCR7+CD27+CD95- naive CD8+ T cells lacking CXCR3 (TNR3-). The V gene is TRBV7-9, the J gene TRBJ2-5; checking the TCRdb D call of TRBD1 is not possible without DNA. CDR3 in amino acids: CASSLATGAADQYF.